Reported below is one TCR beta chain. The assay was immunoSEQ multiplex PCR, and TCRdb's table has in-frame clones only and misses some. The table lists around 320,000 clones, roughly nine tenths of them singletons. The sample comes from a study of blood T cell repertoires in COVID-19. The germline V gene encodes CDR1 SNHLY and CDR2 FYNNEI. Trimming left V 7 bases short and J 5 bases short, with 18 bases between. There are 15 residues in the CDR3. Seattle's enrolled individuals joined amid active infection and were then monitored longitudinally. This clonotype was sampled from a woman in her thirties with COVID-19, enrolled during active disease. V and J are TRBV2 and TRBJ2-1; D might be TRBD2 (7 bases). Sequencing was carried out using peripheral blood. The CDR3 here is CASTLGGGRDNEQFF. In nucleotides, the CDR3 is TGTGCCAGCACCCTGGGGGGCGGGAGAGACAATGAGCAGTTCTTC.